One T cell receptor (beta chain) is described in this entry. The sample belongs to a study of cytomegalovirus exposure and HLA in healthy donors. In the PCR, 60 Vbeta and 13 Jbeta primers were used. Measured with immunoSEQ multiplex PCR; TCRdb has only the in-frame clones, and not every one. The data show about 160,000 clones, with nearly 80% seen just once and about 0.93% held by the top ten. The CDR3 has 14 amino acids. The ends were cut back, 4 bases at V and 4 bases at J, with 14 bases in the middle. Looked up from germline, CDR1 is SGHNT and CDR2 is YYREEE (reference sequence). The source of this sequence is a woman aged 50 to 65 in good health and CMV-seropositive. The source material was PBMCs. J is TRBJ1-1 and V is TRBV5-4; D unresolved. The CDR3 region is CASSAQLVATEAFF. The CDR3 bases are TGTGCCAGCAGCGCCCAATTGGTGGCCACTGAAGCTTTCTTT.